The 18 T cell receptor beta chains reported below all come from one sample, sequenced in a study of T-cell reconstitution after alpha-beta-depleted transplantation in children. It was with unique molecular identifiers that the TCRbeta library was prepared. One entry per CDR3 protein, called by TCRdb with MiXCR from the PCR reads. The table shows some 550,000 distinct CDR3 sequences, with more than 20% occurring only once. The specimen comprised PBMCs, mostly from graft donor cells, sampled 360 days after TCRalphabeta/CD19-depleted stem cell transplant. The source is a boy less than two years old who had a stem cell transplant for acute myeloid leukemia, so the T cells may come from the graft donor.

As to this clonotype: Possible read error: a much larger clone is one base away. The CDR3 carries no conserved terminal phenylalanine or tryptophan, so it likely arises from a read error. The DNA for the CDR3 is TGTGCCAGCAGTTTTATGGAGCAGTTCATC. Residues: CASSFMEQFI. The chain joins TRBV28 to TRBJ2-1; D not resolved. Trimming pared 3 bases from V and 10 bases from J, leaving 4 bases between. Germline CDR1 reads MDHEN; CDR2 reads SYDVKM. This CDR3 comprises 10 residues.

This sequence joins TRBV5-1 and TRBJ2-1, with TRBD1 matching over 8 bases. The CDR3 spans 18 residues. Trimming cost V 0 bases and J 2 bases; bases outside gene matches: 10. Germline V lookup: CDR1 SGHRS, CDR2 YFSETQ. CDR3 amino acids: CASSLASVGQDAYNEQFF. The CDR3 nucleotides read TGCGCCAGCAGCTTGGCGTCGGTGGGACAGGACGCCTACAATGAGCAGTTCTTC.

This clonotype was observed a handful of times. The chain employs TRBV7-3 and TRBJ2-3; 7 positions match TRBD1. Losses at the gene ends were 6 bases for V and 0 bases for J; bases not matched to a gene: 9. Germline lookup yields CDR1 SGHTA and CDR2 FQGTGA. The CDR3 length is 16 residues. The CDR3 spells CASRLPGQESTDTQYF. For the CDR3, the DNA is TGTGCCAGCAGATTGCCTGGACAGGAGAGCACAGATACGCAGTATTTT.

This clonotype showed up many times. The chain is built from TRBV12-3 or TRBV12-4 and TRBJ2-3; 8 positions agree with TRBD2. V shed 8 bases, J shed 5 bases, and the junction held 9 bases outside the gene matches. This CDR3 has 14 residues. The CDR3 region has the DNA TGTGCCAGCGCCCCGGGGGGGCCGGGAGATACGCAGTATTTT. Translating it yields CASAPGGPGDTQYF.

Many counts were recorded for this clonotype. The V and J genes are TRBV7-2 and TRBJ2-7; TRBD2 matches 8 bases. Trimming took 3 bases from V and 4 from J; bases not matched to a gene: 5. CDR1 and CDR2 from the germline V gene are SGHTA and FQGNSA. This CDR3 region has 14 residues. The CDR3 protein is CASSLSGGWYEQYF. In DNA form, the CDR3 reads TGTGCCAGCAGCTTGAGCGGGGGCTGGTACGAGCAGTACTTC.

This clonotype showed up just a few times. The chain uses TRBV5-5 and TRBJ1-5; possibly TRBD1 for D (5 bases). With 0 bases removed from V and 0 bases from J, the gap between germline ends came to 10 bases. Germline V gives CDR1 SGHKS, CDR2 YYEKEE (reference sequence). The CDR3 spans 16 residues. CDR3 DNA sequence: TGTGCCAGCAGCTTGGGGCGTCAGGGTAGCAATCAGCCCCAGCATTTT. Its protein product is CASSLGRQGSNQPQHF.

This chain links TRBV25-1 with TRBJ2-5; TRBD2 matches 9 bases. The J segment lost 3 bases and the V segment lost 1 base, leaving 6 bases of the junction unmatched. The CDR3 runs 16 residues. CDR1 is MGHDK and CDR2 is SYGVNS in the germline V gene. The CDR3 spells CASSESGPSGEETQYF. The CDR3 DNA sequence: TGTGCCAGCAGTGAATCGGGCCCTAGCGGGGAAGAGACCCAGTACTTC.

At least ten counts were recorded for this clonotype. The CDR3 DNA follows: TGCAGTGCACCGGGACAGGGGAGGAATGAGCAGTTCTTC. It translates to CSAPGQGRNEQFF. The chain recombines TRBV20-1 with TRBJ2-1, with 10 positions matching TRBD1. V was pared by 6 bases and J by 7 bases, with 6 bases of the junction left unmatched. The CDR3 consists of 13 residues. CDR1 and CDR2 (germline): DFQATT, SNEGSKA (reference sequence).

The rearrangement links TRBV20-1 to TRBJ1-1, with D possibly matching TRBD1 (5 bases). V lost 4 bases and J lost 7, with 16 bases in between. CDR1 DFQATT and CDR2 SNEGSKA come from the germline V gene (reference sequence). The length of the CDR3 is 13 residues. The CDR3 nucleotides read TGCAGTGCTAAACACGGGACCACACATGAAGCTTTCTTT. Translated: CSAKHGTTHEAFF.

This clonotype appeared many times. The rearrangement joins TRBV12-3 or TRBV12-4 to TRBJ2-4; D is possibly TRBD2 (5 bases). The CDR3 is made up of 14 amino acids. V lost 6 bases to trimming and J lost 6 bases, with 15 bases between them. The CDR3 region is CASRPTAGGNIQYF. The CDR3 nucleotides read TGTGCCAGCAGGCCCACGGCAGGAGGAAACATTCAGTACTTC.

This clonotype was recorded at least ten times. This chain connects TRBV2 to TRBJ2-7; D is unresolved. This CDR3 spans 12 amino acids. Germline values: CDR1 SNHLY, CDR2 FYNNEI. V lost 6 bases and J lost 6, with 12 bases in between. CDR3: CASSLGSFEQYV. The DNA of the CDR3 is TGTGCCAGCAGCCTCGGCTCTTTCGAGCAGTACGTC.

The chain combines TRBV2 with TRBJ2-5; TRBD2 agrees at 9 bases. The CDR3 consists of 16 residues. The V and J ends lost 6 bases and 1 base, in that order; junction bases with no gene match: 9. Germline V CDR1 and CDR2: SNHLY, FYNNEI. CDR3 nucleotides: TGTGCCAGCAGCGCCGCGGGACTAGCAGCCCAAGAGACCCAGTACTTC. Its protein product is CASSAAGLAAQETQYF. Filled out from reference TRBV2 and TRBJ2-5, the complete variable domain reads EPEVTQTPSHQVTQMGQEVILRCVPISNHLYFYWYRQILGQKVEFLVSFYNNEISEKSEIFDDQFSVERPDGSNFTLKIRSTKLEDSAMYFCASSAAGLAAQETQYFGPGTRLLVL.

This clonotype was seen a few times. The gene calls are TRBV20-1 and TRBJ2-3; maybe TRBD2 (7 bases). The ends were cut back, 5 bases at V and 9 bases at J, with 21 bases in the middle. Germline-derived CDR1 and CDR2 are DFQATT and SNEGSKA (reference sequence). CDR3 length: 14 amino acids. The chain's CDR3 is CSASVGRAGATQYF. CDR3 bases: TGCAGTGCTTCAGTCGGGCGGGCGGGGGCGACGCAGTATTTT.

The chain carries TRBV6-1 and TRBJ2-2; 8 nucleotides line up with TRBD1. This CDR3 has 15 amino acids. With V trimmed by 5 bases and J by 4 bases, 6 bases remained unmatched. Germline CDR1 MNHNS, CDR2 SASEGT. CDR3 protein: CASSPDRAFTGELFF. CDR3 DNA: TGTGCCAGCAGTCCGGACAGGGCCTTCACCGGGGAGCTGTTTTTT.

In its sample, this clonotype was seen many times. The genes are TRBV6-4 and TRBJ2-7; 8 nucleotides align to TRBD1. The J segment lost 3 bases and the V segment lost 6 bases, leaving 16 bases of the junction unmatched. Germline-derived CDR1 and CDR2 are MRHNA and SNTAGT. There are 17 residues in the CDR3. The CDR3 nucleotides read TGTGCCAGCAGCTCGGGACAGGCCAGGGCCCGGGTCTACGAGCAGTACTTC. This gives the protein CASSSGQARARVYEQYF.

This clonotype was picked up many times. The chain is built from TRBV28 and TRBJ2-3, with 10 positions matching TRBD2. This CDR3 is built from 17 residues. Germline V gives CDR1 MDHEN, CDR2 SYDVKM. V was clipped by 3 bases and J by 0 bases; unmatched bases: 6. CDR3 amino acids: CASSFPSSGSSTDTQYF. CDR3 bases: TGTGCCAGCAGTTTCCCCTCTAGCGGGAGTAGCACAGATACGCAGTATTTT.

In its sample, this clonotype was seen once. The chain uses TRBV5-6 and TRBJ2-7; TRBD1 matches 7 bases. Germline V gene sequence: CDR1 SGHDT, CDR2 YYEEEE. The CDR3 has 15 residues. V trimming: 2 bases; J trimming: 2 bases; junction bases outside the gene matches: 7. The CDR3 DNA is TGTGCCAGCAGCTTCAGGACAGGACTCACCTACGAGCAGTACTTC. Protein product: CASSFRTGLTYEQYF.

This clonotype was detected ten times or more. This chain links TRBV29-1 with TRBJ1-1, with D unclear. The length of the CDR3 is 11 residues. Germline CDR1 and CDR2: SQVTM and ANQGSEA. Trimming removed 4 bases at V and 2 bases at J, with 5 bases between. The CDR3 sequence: CSVGTNTEAFF. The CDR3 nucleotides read TGCAGCGTTGGGACCAACACTGAAGCTTTCTTT.